One sample yielded the 24 T cell receptor beta chains listed below, sequenced in a study of T-cell memory formation after mild COVID-19. TCRdb re-analysed the 5' RACE reads in MiXCR, keeping a single row per CDR3 protein. The sample yields fewer than 300,000 distinct CDR3 sequences, about a sixth seen once. The specimen was PBMCs or a T cell subset sorted from them (not recorded which). The receptors here all came from a man in his late teens or twenties who had mild COVID-19 (a few samples of this study predate the infection). Cell type and time point are not known.

This clonotype has just a few counts. V gene TRBV7-9 combines with J gene TRBJ2-3; 7 bases line up with TRBD2. Germline CDR1 is SEHNR and CDR2 is FQNEAQ (reference sequence). This CDR3 spans 15 amino acids. V lost 3 bases to trimming and J lost 1 base; unmatched junction nucleotides: 4. The CDR3 nucleotides are TGTGCCAGCAGCTTTAGGGCGGGGGGCACAGATACGCAGTATTTT. It encodes CASSFRAGGTDTQYF.

The chain combines TRBV7-2 with TRBJ2-5, with D tentatively TRBD2 (7 bases). CDR1 and CDR2 (germline): SGHTA, FQGNSA. V lost 1 base and J 2 bases, leaving 11 bases between the germline ends. There are 15 residues in the CDR3. CDR3 sequence (DNA): TGTGCCAGCAGCTTAGGTCGGGGGGCTCAAGAGACCCAGTACTTC. Amino acid sequence: CASSLGRGAQETQYF.

This chain connects TRBV19 to TRBJ1-2; maybe TRBD1 (5 bases). The V and J ends lost 6 bases and 8 bases respectively, with 13 bases between them. Germline CDR1 LNHDA, CDR2 SQIVND (reference sequence). This CDR3 comprises 12 residues. DNA for the CDR3: TGTGCCAGTAGAAAACAGGAGGTCGGCTACACCTTC. The encoded protein is CASRKQEVGYTF.

Only a few counts were recorded for this clonotype. This chain joins TRBV29-1 and TRBJ1-1; D is uncertain. V lost 1 base and J lost 5, with 8 bases in between. The germline V gene encodes CDR1 SQVTM and CDR2 ANQGSEA. This CDR3 has 12 amino acids. In DNA, the CDR3 is TGCAGCGTTGAAGGGGTTGGGACTGAAGCTTTCTTT. The encoded protein is CSVEGVGTEAFF.

V usage is TRBV18 and J usage is TRBJ2-7; D is undetermined. The CDR3 loop spans 13 amino acids. The V end was cut by 0 bases, the J end by 4 bases, with 7 bases between. CDR1 and CDR2 (germline): KGHSH, LQKENI. CDR3 protein: CASSPPGSYEQYF. CDR3 bases: TGTGCCAGCTCACCACCGGGTTCATACGAGCAGTACTTC.

The V and J genes are TRBV7-2 and TRBJ1-1, with D possibly matching TRBD1 (6 bases). This CDR3 has 14 residues. Trimming took off 5 bases at V and 2 bases at J, with 12 bases between the two ends. Germline V gives CDR1 SGHTA, CDR2 FQGNSA. DNA of the CDR3: TGTGCCAGCAGCGGAAAGGGGGGTAACACTGAAGCTTTCTTT. Translating gives CASSGKGGNTEAFF.

The genes are TRBV6-6 and TRBJ2-1; TRBD2 matches at 10 bases. Germline V lookup: CDR1 MNHNY, CDR2 SVGAGI (reference sequence). The CDR3 has 17 amino acids. Losses at the gene ends were 2 bases for V and 7 bases for J; bases not matched to a gene: 11. This chain's CDR3 is CASSYRPTKRGGNEQFF. CDR3 in DNA: TGTGCCAGCAGTTACCGGCCGACCAAGCGGGGGGGGAATGAGCAGTTCTTC.

This chain uses TRBV11-2 with TRBJ2-1, with 8 bases fitting TRBD2. The CDR3 consists of 15 residues. Germline trimming cut 4 bases from V and 4 bases from J; bases unmatched to any gene: 6. Germline V lookup: CDR1 SGHAT, CDR2 FQNNGV. The CDR3 region has the DNA TGTGCCAGCAGCTCGGGACTAGGGGGGTACAATGAGCAGTTCTTC. Its protein product is CASSSGLGGYNEQFF.

This clonotype was detected only a few times. The chain uses TRBV12-3 or TRBV12-4 and TRBJ1-6; TRBD1 aligns across 8 bases. The CDR3 runs 15 residues. Germline trimming cut 4 bases from V and 10 bases from J; bases unmatched to any gene: 9. CDR3 nucleotide sequence: TGTGCCAGCAGTTCCCCCGGACAGGGAGGATCACCCCTCCACTTT. It codes for CASSSPGQGGSPLHF.

This clonotype showed up just a few times. The chain carries TRBV20-1 and TRBJ2-1; D might be TRBD1 or TRBD2, each matching 5 bases. The CDR3 consists of 15 residues. Trimming took 3 bases from V and 1 from J, leaving 13 bases between them. Per the germline V gene, CDR1 is DFQATT and CDR2 is SNEGSKA (reference sequence). For the CDR3, the DNA is TGCAGTGCTAGGGGACCGATCGCTTCCTACAATGAGCAGTTCTTC. Residues: CSARGPIASYNEQFF.

The table lists this clonotype with many counts. The chain joins TRBV12-5 to TRBJ2-5; D is unclear. V lost 4 bases to trimming and J lost 3 bases, with 12 bases between them. Germline CDR1 LGHNT, CDR2 FRNRAP. This CDR3 spans 14 amino acids. Here the CDR3 reads CASGSRPLEETQYF. CDR3 nucleotide sequence: TGTGCTAGTGGTTCCCGACCCCTGGAAGAGACCCAGTACTTC. Looking up the rest from reference TRBV12-5 and TRBJ2-5 gives the full variable domain: DARVTQTPRHKVTEMGQEVTMRCQPILGHNTVFWYRQTMMQGLELLAYFRNRAPLDDSGMPKDRFSAEMPDATLATLKIQPSEPRDSAVYFCASGSRPLEETQYFGPGTRLLVL.

This clonotype was recorded at least ten times. The rearrangement links TRBV6-1 to TRBJ2-3, with D unresolved. The ends were cut back, 4 bases at V and 9 bases at J, with 8 bases in the middle. Germline CDR1 is MNHNS and CDR2 is SASEGT. CDR3 length equals 11 residues. CDR3 in amino acids: CASSAETTQYF. In DNA, the CDR3 is TGTGCCAGCAGTGCAGAAACGACGCAGTATTTT.

In its sample, this clonotype was seen a few times. This chain uses TRBV7-9 with TRBJ2-3, with D hard to call. There are 18 residues in the CDR3. Trimming removed 2 bases from V and 1 base from J, with 19 bases in between. Germline V CDR1 and CDR2: SEHNR, FQNEAQ (reference sequence). The CDR3 spells CASSLIPGPSAGTDTQYF. The CDR3 DNA follows: TGTGCCAGCAGCTTAATTCCTGGGCCCTCAGCAGGCACAGATACGCAGTATTTT.

The rearrangement uses TRBV4-1 and TRBJ2-3; 12 nucleotides align to TRBD1. V lost 4 bases, J lost 6 bases, and 11 bases stayed unmatched. Germline CDR1 is MGHRA and CDR2 is YSYEKL. CDR3 length equals 17 residues. CDR3 in amino acids: CASSLGTGGLGRDTQYF. The CDR3 DNA reads TGCGCCAGCAGCCTCGGGACAGGGGGCCTAGGTCGGGATACGCAGTATTTT.

The rearrangement links TRBV7-9 to TRBJ1-1; D is ambiguous. Trimming cost V 5 bases and J 1 base, with 11 bases left between them. The CDR3 is made up of 14 amino acids. Germline V gene data show CDR1 as SEHNR and CDR2 as FQNEAQ (reference sequence). This chain's CDR3 is CASSTVVRNTEAFF. CDR3 in DNA: TGTGCCAGCAGCACGGTGGTACGGAACACTGAAGCTTTCTTT.

This clonotype occurred once. The chain recombines TRBV5-6 with TRBJ1-2; tentatively, D is TRBD1 (6 bases). The CDR3 consists of 13 residues. The germline gives CDR1 SGHDT, CDR2 YYEEEE. Trimming removed 4 bases at V and 7 bases at J, with 14 bases between. The CDR3 sequence is CASSRTGIGGYTF. In nucleotides, the CDR3 is TGTGCCAGCAGCCGTACAGGGATCGGTGGCTACACCTTC. Drawing the rest from reference TRBV5-6 and TRBJ1-2, the complete variable domain is DAGVTQSPTHLIKTRGQQVTLRCSPKSGHDTVSWYQQALGQGPQFIFQYYEEEERQRGNFPDRFSGHQFPNYSSELNVNALLLGDSALYLCASSRTGIGGYTFGSGTRLTVV.

In its sample, this clonotype was seen a few times. This chain connects TRBV5-1 to TRBJ2-5; D gene ambiguous. Germline V gene data show CDR1 as SGHRS and CDR2 as YFSETQ. This CDR3 spans 12 amino acids. Trimming took 1 base from V and 5 from J, leaving 6 bases between them. CDR3 DNA sequence: TGCGCCAGCAGCTTGACAAGGGAGACCCAGTACTTC. Protein sequence: CASSLTRETQYF.

This clonotype was recorded at least ten times. The rearrangement links TRBV11-2 to TRBJ2-3; TRBD1 aligns across 12 bases. The CDR3 runs to 17 residues. Germline CDR1 SGHAT, CDR2 FQNNGV. V was pared by 5 bases and J by 6 bases, with 12 bases of the junction left unmatched. CDR3 nucleotides: TGTGCCAGCAGCCACGGGACAGGGGGCGCTTCACCCGATACGCAGTATTTT. Translated, it gives CASSHGTGGASPDTQYF.

This clonotype was counted only a few times. V and J are TRBV7-9 and TRBJ2-7; the match to TRBD2 covers 9 bases. The length of the CDR3 is 14 residues. The V gene's germline CDR1 is SEHNR and CDR2 FQNEAQ (reference sequence). Trimming at V came to 3 bases and at J to 7 bases, leaving 7 bases not matched to a gene. The CDR3 DNA follows: TGTGCCAGCAGCTTTACTAGCGGGCTTGATGAGCAGTACTTC. Translation: CASSFTSGLDEQYF.

This clonotype was found a few times. The J gene is TRBJ2-7, the V gene TRBV6-5; TRBD2 agrees at 7 bases. Germline values: CDR1 MNHEY, CDR2 SVGAGI. J lost 0 bases, V lost 5 bases, and 7 bases had no gene match. The CDR3 extends over 15 amino acids. CDR3: CASSRTSASSYEQYF. For the CDR3, the DNA is TGTGCCAGCAGTAGGACTAGTGCCAGCTCCTACGAGCAGTACTTC.

The CDR3 loop reads CASSLLGTGISEQFF. The CDR3 DNA reads TGCGCCAGCAGCCTCCTCGGGACAGGGATTAGTGAGCAGTTCTTC. This chain connects TRBV5-1 to TRBJ2-1; 9 nucleotides match TRBD1. Germline CDR1 SGHRS, CDR2 YFSETQ. The trim removed 4 bases at V and 9 bases at J, leaving 11 bases unmatched. This CDR3 comprises 15 residues.

V and J are TRBV4-2 and TRBJ1-2; TRBD1 might be the D (5 bases). This CDR3 comprises 15 residues. In germline, CDR1 is LGHNA, CDR2 YNFKEQ. Between the trimmed V and J ends, which lost 1 base and 4 bases, there was a span of 13 bases. For the CDR3, the DNA is TGTGCCAGCAGCCAAGCGGCGACAGATAGCTATGGCTACACCTTC. Its protein is CASSQAATDSYGYTF.

This chain joins TRBV6-1 and TRBJ1-1; possibly TRBD1 for D (6 bases). CDR1 is MNHNS, CDR2 SASEGT, per germline. V shed 8 bases and J shed 3 bases, with 13 bases lying between them. The CDR3 covers 13 residues. In DNA form, the CDR3 reads TGTGCCAGCGAATGGACAGCCGACACTGAAGCTTTCTTT. This gives the protein CASEWTADTEAFF.

This clonotype was observed many times. The gene calls are TRBV7-2 and TRBJ2-3, with D possibly TRBD2 on 5 matching bases. V was pared by 3 bases and J by 6 bases, with 7 bases between. This CDR3 has 12 amino acids. Looked up from germline, CDR1 is SGHTA and CDR2 is FQGNSA. CDR3 loop: CASSFSGDTQYF. DNA for the CDR3: TGTGCCAGCAGCTTCTCGGGGGATACGCAGTATTTT.